This T cell receptor beta chain comes out of a study of blood T cell repertoires in COVID-19 (dated by TCRdb to the early 2020s). Study-wide context: Collaborator samples came from the United States, Italy and Spain and covered acute and convalescent phases of COVID-19. The material from the prospective study consisted of cDNA or gDNA derived from T cells, B-cell-depleted T cells, or PBMCs. The repertoires were released in a freely available public database meant as a resource for research on the immune response to SARS-CoV-2. HLA class I and class II types, where available, came from metadata supplied by the sample provider rather than from assay-based typing. The dataset comprised deeply sampled blood TCRbeta repertoires from subjects exposed to, actively infected with, or recovered from COVID-19. Nearly every sample came with metadata listing a de-identified subject ID, COVID-19 status, age in years and sex. Samples came from the ongoing ImmuneRACE study (first 160 participants) plus 1,254 subjects from 6 global collaborators.

TCRbeta CDR3 regions were amplified from genomic DNA by means of the immunoSEQ Assay, a bias-controlled multiplex PCR. Under the source paper's analysis protocol: The number of nucleated cells in each sample was estimated from the amplification of reference gene primers within the assay. To quantify the absolute abundance of each unique TCRbeta CDR3 rearrangement, sequence reads were collapsed and filtered. For each sample, productive Simpson clonality was calculated by taking the square root of Simpson's diversity index across productive rearrangements. What TCRdb holds here is the immuneACCESS table cut down to in-frame rearrangements. Part of the clones is not present; checked against another copy, under half of the missing clones reflect an unresolved V gene, and the others are unexplained. V and J calls and clone size are as listed in that table; D and trimming were resolved from the DNA. The sample table holds more than 80,000 clones, of which approximately 89% were seen once. The top ten hold more than 9.5% of the sample.

Via the germline V gene (reference sequence), CDR1 is LGHDT and CDR2 YNNKEL. The CDR3 spans 14 residues, from the cysteine through the phenylalanine. The CDR3 DNA has 42 bases and is translated from base 1. Trimming costs V 1 base and J 0 bases, and their ends lie 6 bases apart. Note on this clone: The specificity of this receptor is unknown. No quality values exist for individual bases; no much larger clone is one base distant.

Paper-wide results and their limitations: The amount of clinical and demographic metadata varied by source and participant and was provided uncurated.

Collaborating institutions collected whole blood in K2EDTA tubes following their own protocols. For TCRbeta analysis, collaborator samples were shipped as frozen whole blood, as isolated PBMCs, or as DNA extracted from either sample type. Sequencing was performed on peripheral blood. This TCR came from a man at least 80 years old with acute or convalescent COVID-19. Recombination connected TRBV3-1 (or the pseudogene TRBV3-2) to TRBJ1-1; there is no confident call for the D gene. The CDR3 amino acid sequence is: CASSQAGVNTEAFF. The DNA sequence is TGTGCCAGCAGCCAAGCGGGTGTGAACACTGAAGCTTTCTTT.